This entry lists 27 T cell receptor beta chains sequenced from one sample in a study of CXCR3-negative and CXCR3-positive naive CD8 T cells. Study results and limitations: CXCR3-positive naive cells carried more hydrophobic TRB CDR3s than CXCR3-negative naive cells did.

Libraries of TRB cDNA were made by 5' RACE and carried UMIs. TCRdb re-called the 5' RACE reads and catalogs CDR3 proteins one per entry, DNA excluded. This sample's clone table lists under 90,000 distinct CDR3 sequences. Antigen specificity for these receptors is unknown. The specimen was naive CXCR3+ CD8+ T cells from blood. Documented subset: CD45RO-CCR7+CD27+CD95- naive CD8+ T cells expressing CXCR3 (TNR3+). The receptor set was obtained from a human donor in good health. Some clones in this sample may be carry-over from other donors' samples.

V gene TRBV28 combines with J gene TRBJ2-5; TCRdb proposes TRBD2, but this gene call is untestable without DNA. Looked up from germline, CDR1 is MDHEN and CDR2 is SYDVKM. This CDR3 has 16 residues. This chain's CDR3 is CASSARTSGFGETQYF.

This chain connects TRBV27 to TRBJ2-1; TCRdb returns TRBD2, unconfirmable since there is no DNA. The CDR3 runs to 16 residues. Germline lookup yields CDR1 MNHEY and CDR2 SMNVEV (reference sequence). The CDR3 sequence is CASSFSGTSSYNEQFF.

This chain links TRBV6-6 with TRBJ1-1; absent DNA, TCRdb's TRBD1 call cannot be checked. Germline CDR1 MNHNY, CDR2 SVGAGI (reference sequence). There are 17 residues in the CDR3. The CDR3 loop is CASSPQDREWYNTEAFF.

This sequence joins TRBV7-9 and TRBJ2-7. This CDR3 contains 13 residues. The germline CDR1 and CDR2 sequences are SEHNR and FQNEAQ (reference sequence). Here the CDR3 reads CASSLSEIYEQYF.

This chain connects TRBV14 to TRBJ1-1; TCRdb gives TRBD1 as the D gene, but with no DNA this cannot be confirmed. The germline V gene has CDR1 SGHDN and CDR2 FVKESK. The CDR3 is 12 residues long. This CDR3 reads CARAQGHTEAFF.

The V call is TRBV7-6, the J call TRBJ2-1. Germline V gene sequence: CDR1 SGHVS, CDR2 FNYEAQ. This CDR3 comprises 13 residues. CDR3 region: CASSSSSPNEQFF.

The V call is TRBV4-1, the J call TRBJ2-5; TCRdb gives TRBD1 as the D gene, but with no DNA this cannot be confirmed. Germline V gives CDR1 MGHRA, CDR2 YSYEKL. The CDR3 extends over 13 amino acids. CDR3 sequence reads: CASSLGVSETQYF.

The chain couples TRBV5-1 to TRBJ2-2; the TCRdb D gene call, TRBD1, has no DNA to confirm it. The V gene's germline CDR1 is SGHRS and CDR2 YFSETQ. There are 16 residues in the CDR3. The CDR3 sequence: CASSPGAASAAGELFF.

J is TRBJ2-5 and V is TRBV29-1. Germline lookup yields CDR1 SQVTM and CDR2 ANQGSEA. This CDR3 is built from 11 residues. CDR3 protein: CSVVGVETQYF.

V is TRBV5-1 and J is TRBJ2-1; no DNA is available, so the TRBD1 call from TCRdb remains unchecked. Germline loops: CDR1 SGHRS, CDR2 YFSETQ. This CDR3 spans 14 amino acids. The CDR3: CASQAEGEYNEQFF.

The chain has TRBV6-2 or TRBV6-3 and TRBJ2-7. From germline, CDR1 is MNHEY and CDR2 SVGEGT. This CDR3 spans 12 amino acids. The CDR3 loop is CASVGSPHEQYF.

V gene TRBV27 combines with J gene TRBJ2-7; the D call from TCRdb, TRBD1, cannot be confirmed without DNA. Germline CDR1 MNHEY, CDR2 SMNVEV (reference sequence). This CDR3 has 14 amino acids. CDR3 loop: CASSLSGRYYEQYF.

This sequence joins TRBV20-1 and TRBJ2-7. The CDR3 length is 13 residues. Germline V gene lookup returns CDR1 DFQATT and CDR2 SNEGSKA (reference sequence). This chain's CDR3 is CSARQDWAYEQYF.

The gene calls are TRBV5-1 and TRBJ2-7. CDR1 and CDR2 from the germline V gene are SGHRS and YFSETQ. The length of the CDR3 is 13 residues. CDR3 amino acids: CASSLDSGYEQYF.

The gene calls are TRBV30 and TRBJ2-7; checking the TCRdb D call of TRBD1 is not possible without DNA. The CDR3 consists of 13 residues. Looked up from germline, CDR1 is GTSNPN and CDR2 is SVGIG (reference sequence). This CDR3 reads CAWAVGTGAEQYF. The variable domain in full, completed from reference TRBV30 and TRBJ2-7, reads SQTIHQWPATLVQPVGSPLSLECTVEGTSNPNLYWYRQAAGRGLQLLFYSVGIGQISSEVPQNLSASRPQDRQFILSSKKLLLSDSGFYLCAWAVGTGAEQYFGPGTRLTVT.

V is TRBV7-2 and J is TRBJ2-1; the TRBD2 assignment by TCRdb is unverifiable without DNA. CDR3 size: 15 residues. Germline CDR1 and CDR2: SGHTA and FQGNSA. The CDR3 here is CASSLGQREVEEQFF.

This chain joins TRBV3-1 and TRBJ2-1; TCRdb selects TRBD2, and the lack of DNA leaves this call unchecked. Germline assignment: CDR1 LGHDT and CDR2 YNNKEL (reference sequence). The CDR3 consists of 21 residues. The CDR3 sequence is CASSQGVAGGEHPRSYNEQFF.

This rearrangement joins TRBV29-1 to TRBJ2-2; no DNA is available, so the TRBD2 call from TCRdb remains unchecked. The CDR3 extends over 13 amino acids. CDR1 is SQVTM and CDR2 is ANQGSEA in the germline V gene. The CDR3 region is CSGDYRNTGELFF.

The V gene is TRBV6-5, the J gene TRBJ2-3; TCRdb outputs TRBD2, but without DNA this stays unchecked. The germline gives CDR1 MNHEY, CDR2 SVGAGI. The CDR3 spans 12 residues. The chain's CDR3 is CASRSGEVTQYF.

This chain connects TRBV3-1 to TRBJ1-2. The CDR3 extends over 17 amino acids. The germline V gene has CDR1 LGHDT and CDR2 YNNKEL (reference sequence). CDR3 in amino acids: CASSQEILRGRGYGYTF. Complete variable domain (other parts from reference TRBV3-1 and TRBJ1-2): DTAVSQTPKYLVTQMGNDKSIKCEQNLGHDTMYWYKQDSKKFLKIMFSYNNKELIINETVPNRFSPKSPDKAHLNLHINSLELGDSAVYFCASSQEILRGRGYGYTFGSGTRLTVV.

V is TRBV24-1 and J is TRBJ2-2. The CDR3 is made up of 13 amino acids. Germline CDR1 and CDR2: KGHDR and SFDVKD. CDR3 amino acids: CATSSSDTGELFF.

The genes are TRBV28 and TRBJ2-5; TCRdb names TRBD2, which stays unverified in the absence of DNA. CDR1 and CDR2 from the germline V gene are MDHEN and SYDVKM. This CDR3 contains 13 residues. This CDR3 reads CASSLPRLGTQYF.

The rearrangement uses TRBV7-9 and TRBJ1-1; checking the TCRdb D call of TRBD1 is not possible without DNA. The CDR3 loop spans 15 amino acids. Looked up from germline, CDR1 is SEHNR and CDR2 is FQNEAQ (reference sequence). CDR3 sequence: CASSPLWGESTEAFF.

V usage is TRBV2 and J usage is TRBJ2-1; TCRdb picks TRBD2, but there is no DNA to check that call. The V gene's germline CDR1 is SNHLY and CDR2 FYNNEI. The CDR3 totals 13 residues. The CDR3 here is CGTASGPVNEQFF.

The chain has TRBV3-1 and TRBJ2-1; the TCRdb D gene call, TRBD1, has no DNA to confirm it. The CDR3 runs 18 residues. Germline CDR1 and CDR2: LGHDT and YNNKEL (reference sequence). CDR3: CASSQDPPTMENYNEQFF.

CDR3 residues: CASSLIWDKQSF. The rearrangement uses TRBV7-9 and TRBJ2-1. This CDR3 has 12 amino acids. Germline CDR1 reads SEHNR; CDR2 reads FQNEAQ (reference sequence).

J is TRBJ1-1 and V is TRBV7-2; the TRBD1 assignment by TCRdb is unverifiable without DNA. Per germline, CDR1 SGHTA and CDR2 FQGNSA. CDR3 length equals 14 residues. CDR3 amino acids: CASSFSQGEYEAFF. The variable domain in full, completed from reference TRBV7-2 and TRBJ1-1, reads GAGVSQSPSNKVTEKGKDVELRCDPISGHTALYWYRQSLGQGLEFLIYFQGNSAPDKSGLPSDRFSAERTGGSVSTLTIQRTQQEDSAVYLCASSFSQGEYEAFFGQGTRLTVV.